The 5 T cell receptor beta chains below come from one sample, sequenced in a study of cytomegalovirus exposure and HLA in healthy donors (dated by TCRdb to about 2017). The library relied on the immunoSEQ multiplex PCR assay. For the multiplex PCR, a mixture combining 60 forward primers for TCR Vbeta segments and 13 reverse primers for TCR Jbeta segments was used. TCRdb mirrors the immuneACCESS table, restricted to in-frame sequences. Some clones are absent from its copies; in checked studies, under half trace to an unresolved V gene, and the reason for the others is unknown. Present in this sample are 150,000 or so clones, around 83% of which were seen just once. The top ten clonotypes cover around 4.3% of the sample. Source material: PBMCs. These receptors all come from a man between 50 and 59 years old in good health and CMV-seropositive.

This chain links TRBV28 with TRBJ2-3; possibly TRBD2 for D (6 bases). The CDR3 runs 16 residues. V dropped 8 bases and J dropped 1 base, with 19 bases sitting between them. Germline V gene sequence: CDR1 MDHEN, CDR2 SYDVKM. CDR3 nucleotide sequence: TGTGCCAGCGCCCCGAGGTGGGGCGGGGGCACAGATACGCAGTATTTT. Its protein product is CASAPRWGGGTDTQYF. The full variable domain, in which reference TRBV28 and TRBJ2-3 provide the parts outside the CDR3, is DVKVTQSSRYLVKRTGEKVFLECVQDMDHENMFWYRQDPGLGLRLIYFSYDVKMKEKGDIPEGYSVSREKKERFSLILESASTNQTSMYLCASAPRWGGGTDTQYFGPGTRLTVL.

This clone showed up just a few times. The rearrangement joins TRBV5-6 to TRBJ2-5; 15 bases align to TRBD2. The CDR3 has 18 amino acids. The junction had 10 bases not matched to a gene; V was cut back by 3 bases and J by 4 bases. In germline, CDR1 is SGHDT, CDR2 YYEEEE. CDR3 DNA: TGTGCCAGCAGCTCGACACGGACTAGCGGGAGGGCCCGAGAGACCCAGTACTTC. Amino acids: CASSSTRTSGRARETQYF. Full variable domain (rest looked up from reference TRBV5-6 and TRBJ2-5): DAGVTQSPTHLIKTRGQQVTLRCSPKSGHDTVSWYQQALGQGPQFIFQYYEEEERQRGNFPDRFSGHQFPNYSSELNVNALLLGDSALYLCASSSTRTSGRARETQYFGPGTRLLVL.

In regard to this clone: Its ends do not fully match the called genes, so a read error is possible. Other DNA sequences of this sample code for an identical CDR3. CDR3 bases: TGCGCCAGCAGCCCACTGTGGCGGGAGGGAGGAACAGATACGCAGTACTTT. Amino acids: CASSPLWREGGTDTQYF. The chain carries TRBV4-1 and TRBJ2-3; 9 bases line up with TRBD2. Germline V gene data show CDR1 as MGHRA and CDR2 as YSYEKL. The CDR3 loop spans 17 amino acids.

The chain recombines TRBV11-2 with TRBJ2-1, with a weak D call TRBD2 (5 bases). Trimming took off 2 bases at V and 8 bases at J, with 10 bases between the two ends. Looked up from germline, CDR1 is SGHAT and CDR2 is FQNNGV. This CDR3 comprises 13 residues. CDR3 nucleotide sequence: TGTGCCAGCAGCTTAAGGGAGCTCTATGAGCAGTTCTTC. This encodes CASSLRELYEQFF.

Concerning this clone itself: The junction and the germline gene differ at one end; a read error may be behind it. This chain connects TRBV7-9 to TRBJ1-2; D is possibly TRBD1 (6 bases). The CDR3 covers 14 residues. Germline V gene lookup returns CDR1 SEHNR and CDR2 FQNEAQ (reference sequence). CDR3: CSSSSGDLSHGYTF. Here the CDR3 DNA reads TGTTCCAGCAGCTCAGGGGACCTATCTCATGGCTACACCTTC.